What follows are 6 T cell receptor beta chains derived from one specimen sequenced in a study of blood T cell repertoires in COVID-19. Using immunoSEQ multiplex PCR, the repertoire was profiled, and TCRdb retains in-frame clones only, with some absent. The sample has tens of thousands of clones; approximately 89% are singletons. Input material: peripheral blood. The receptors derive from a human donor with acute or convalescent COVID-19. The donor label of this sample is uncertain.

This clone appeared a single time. DNA for the CDR3: TGCGCCAGCAGCTTGGCCGGGACAATACGAGAAGAGCAGTACTTC. It specifies CASSLAGTIREEQYF. The chain employs TRBV5-1 and TRBJ2-7; possible D gene TRBD1, 6 bases. This CDR3 comprises 15 residues. V lost 0 bases and J 7 bases, leaving 17 bases between the germline ends. CDR1 is SGHRS, CDR2 YFSETQ, per germline.

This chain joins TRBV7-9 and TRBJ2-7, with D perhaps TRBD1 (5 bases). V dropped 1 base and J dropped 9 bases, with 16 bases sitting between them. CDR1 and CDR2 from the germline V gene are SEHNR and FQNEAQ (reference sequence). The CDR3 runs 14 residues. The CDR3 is CASSLVTGLPRQYF. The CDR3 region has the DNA TGTGCCAGCAGCTTAGTCACAGGTCTTCCTCGGCAGTACTTC.

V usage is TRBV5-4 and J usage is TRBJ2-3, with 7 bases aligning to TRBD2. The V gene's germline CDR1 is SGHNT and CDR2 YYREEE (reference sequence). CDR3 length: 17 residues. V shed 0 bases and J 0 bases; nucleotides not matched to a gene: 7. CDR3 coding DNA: TGTGCCAGCAGCTTGGCCCCGGGGGGATCTAGCACAGATACGCAGTATTTT. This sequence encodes CASSLAPGGSSTDTQYF.

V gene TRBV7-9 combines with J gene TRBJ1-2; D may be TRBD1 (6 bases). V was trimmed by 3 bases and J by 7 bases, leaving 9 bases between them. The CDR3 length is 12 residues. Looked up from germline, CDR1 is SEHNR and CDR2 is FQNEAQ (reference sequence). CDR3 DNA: TGTGCCAGCAGCTTTACAGGGACTGGCTACACCTTC. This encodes CASSFTGTGYTF.

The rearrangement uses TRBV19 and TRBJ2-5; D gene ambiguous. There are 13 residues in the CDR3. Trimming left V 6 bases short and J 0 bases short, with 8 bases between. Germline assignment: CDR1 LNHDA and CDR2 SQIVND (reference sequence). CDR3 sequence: CASRGANQETQYF. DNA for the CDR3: TGTGCCAGTAGGGGCGCGAACCAAGAGACCCAGTACTTC.

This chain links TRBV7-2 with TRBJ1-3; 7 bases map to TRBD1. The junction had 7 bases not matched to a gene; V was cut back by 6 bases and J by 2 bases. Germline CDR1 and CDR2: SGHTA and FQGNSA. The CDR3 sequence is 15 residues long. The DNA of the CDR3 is TGTGCCAGCAGTTCGCAGGGGGGAACTGGAAACACCATATATTTT. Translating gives CASSSQGGTGNTIYF.